The 18 T cell receptor beta chains listed next were all sequenced from one sample in a study of identical twins. TCRdb analysed the 5' RACE reads with MiXCR anew, one entry per CDR3 protein. The sample lists about 300,000 distinct CDR3 sequences; 12% were seen once. These data are also associated with another study on yellow fever vaccine responses in identical twins.

The source material was CD8+ T cells sorted from blood. These TCRs come from a woman aged 18-29 years in good health.

This clonotype has more than one count but fewer than ten. The chain has TRBV15 and TRBJ2-5; 8 bases line up with TRBD1. The V gene's germline CDR1 is LNHNV and CDR2 YYDKDF (reference sequence). CDR3 length equals 15 residues. Trimming removed 3 bases from V and 5 bases from J; junction bases left unmatched: 8. The CDR3 spells CATSSRQGSEETQYF. The DNA for the CDR3 is TGTGCCACCAGCAGCAGACAGGGGTCGGAGGAGACCCAGTACTTC.

The chain employs TRBV7-6 and TRBJ1-5, with TRBD1 matching over 9 bases. The ends lost 3 bases at V and 7 bases at J; junction bases unmatched: 7. Germline-derived CDR1 and CDR2 are SGHVS and FNYEAQ. The CDR3 has 15 residues. The CDR3 DNA sequence: TGTGCCAGCAGCTTTGGACAGGGGATCGGGCAGCCCCAGCATTTT. The encoded protein is CASSFGQGIGQPQHF. Based on the CDR3 plus reference TRBV7-6 and TRBJ1-5, the full variable domain is GAGVSQSPRYKVTKRGQDVALRCDPISGHVSLYWYRQALGQGPEFLTYFNYEAQQDKSGLPNDRFSAERPEGSISTLTIQRTEQRDSAMYRCASSFGQGIGQPQHFGDGTRLSIL.

This chain joins TRBV27 and TRBJ2-1, with 7 bases aligning to TRBD2. The V and J ends lost 5 bases and 15 bases, in that order; junction bases with no gene match: 10. CDR3 length equals 12 residues. Germline V lookup: CDR1 MNHEY, CDR2 SMNVEV (reference sequence). CDR3 region: CASSRGVGDLFF. The CDR3, as DNA: TGTGCCAGCAGTCGGGGGGTGGGGGACCTGTTCTTC.

This chain joins TRBV20-1 and TRBJ2-1, with TRBD2 matching 7 bases. Losses at the gene ends were 1 base for V and 4 bases for J; bases not matched to a gene: 10. CDR3 length: 16 residues. Germline CDR1 DFQATT, CDR2 SNEGSKA (reference sequence). CDR3 residues: CSARGGPSGEYNEQFF. In nucleotides, the CDR3 is TGCAGTGCTAGAGGTGGGCCTAGCGGAGAGTACAATGAGCAGTTCTTC.

At least ten counts were recorded for this clonotype. V and J are TRBV25-1 and TRBJ2-5; D remains unclear. The CDR3 is 11 residues long. Per the germline V gene, CDR1 is MGHDK and CDR2 is SYGVNS. Trimming cost V 5 bases and J 4 bases, with 5 bases left between them. The CDR3 nucleotides read TGTGCCAGCAGTACCGTAGAGACCCAGTACTTC. Translated: CASSTVETQYF.

The rearrangement links TRBV25-1 to TRBJ2-3, with TRBD2 identical over 7 bases. V lost 5 bases to trimming and J lost 6 bases; unmatched junction nucleotides: 8. Per the germline V gene, CDR1 is MGHDK and CDR2 is SYGVNS. This CDR3 has 14 amino acids. In DNA form, the CDR3 reads TGTGCCAGCAGTCCCTTGCGGGAGCCTGATACGCAGTATTTT. Protein product: CASSPLREPDTQYF.

The chain has TRBV4-1 and TRBJ2-4; 7 positions match TRBD2. Germline V gene sequence: CDR1 MGHRA, CDR2 YSYEKL. The V gene end was trimmed by 4 bases and the J gene end by 0 bases; junction bases not matched to a gene: 9. This CDR3 region has 17 residues. The CDR3 DNA is TGCGCCAGCAGCCCCCGGGACTACCAAGTAGCCAAAAACATTCAGTACTTC. It encodes CASSPRDYQVAKNIQYF.

This clonotype has a handful of counts. The J gene is TRBJ2-1, the V gene TRBV5-6; possibly TRBD2 for D (5 bases). Germline V gene lookup returns CDR1 SGHDT and CDR2 YYEEEE. This CDR3 contains 19 residues. The V gene lost 1 base and the J gene lost 4 bases, with 24 bases spanning the gap. CDR3 region: CASSLSLGIGLAIYNEQFF. The DNA for the CDR3 is TGTGCCAGCAGCTTGAGCCTGGGGATCGGATTAGCGATATACAATGAGCAGTTCTTC. The variable domain in full, with the rest retrieved from reference TRBV5-6 and TRBJ2-1, is DAGVTQSPTHLIKTRGQQVTLRCSPKSGHDTVSWYQQALGQGPQFIFQYYEEEERQRGNFPDRFSGHQFPNYSSELNVNALLLGDSALYLCASSLSLGIGLAIYNEQFFGPGTRLTVL.

V gene TRBV18 combines with J gene TRBJ2-2, with 8 bases aligning to TRBD1. The CDR3 has 16 amino acids. The germline V gene encodes CDR1 KGHSH and CDR2 LQKENI. V shed 3 bases and J 4 bases; nucleotides not matched to a gene: 7. CDR3 protein: CASSPWDRTPTGELFF. The CDR3 DNA reads as TGTGCCAGCTCACCCTGGGACAGGACACCCACCGGGGAGCTGTTTTTT.

The table lists this clonotype with a few counts. The J gene is TRBJ2-1, the V gene TRBV29-1, with 7 bases lining up with TRBD2. This CDR3 region has 16 residues. J gave up 4 bases and V 3 bases, and 12 bases lay outside the gene matches. The germline CDR1 and CDR2 sequences are SQVTM and ANQGSEA. CDR3 amino acids: CSVDGRPGEGYNEQFF. Written as DNA, the CDR3 is TGCAGCGTTGATGGGCGGCCGGGGGAGGGGTACAATGAGCAGTTCTTC.

This clonotype was found many times. This chain uses TRBV4-1 with TRBJ2-7; 8 bases line up with TRBD2. CDR3 size: 16 residues. The germline CDR1 and CDR2 sequences are MGHRA and YSYEKL. Trimming took 1 base from V and 4 from J; bases not matched to a gene: 9. CDR3 region: CASSQVFSAGEYEQYF. Written as DNA, the CDR3 is TGCGCCAGCAGCCAAGTATTCTCAGCGGGAGAATACGAGCAGTACTTC.

The chain couples TRBV12-3 or TRBV12-4 to TRBJ2-2; TRBD2 matches 7 bases. Trimming removed 7 bases from V and 2 bases from J; junction bases left unmatched: 7. This CDR3 spans 15 amino acids. The CDR3 loop reads CASTWGTTNTGELFF. The CDR3 bases are TGTGCCAGCACCTGGGGGACTACCAACACCGGGGAGCTGTTTTTT.

This clonotype was detected ten times or more. V gene TRBV12-3 or TRBV12-4 combines with J gene TRBJ1-5; D unresolved. This CDR3 has 16 residues. Trimming left V 6 bases short and J 0 bases short, with 15 bases between. CDR3 sequence: CASRSGGSYSNQPQHF. The CDR3 DNA reads TGTGCCAGCAGGTCAGGTGGATCTTATAGCAATCAGCCCCAGCATTTT.

This clonotype appeared many times. The chain couples TRBV12-3 or TRBV12-4 to TRBJ1-3, with D unresolved. This CDR3 region has 13 residues. Trimming left V 7 bases short and J 2 bases short, with 9 bases between. CDR3 in DNA: TGTGCCAGCATGGGTCAAGCTGGAAACACCATATATTTT. Encoded protein: CASMGQAGNTIYF.

The chain carries TRBV7-9 and TRBJ1-4, with unresolved D. The CDR3 is 17 amino acids. CDR1 is SEHNR and CDR2 is FQNEAQ in the germline V gene (reference sequence). V was cut by 1 base and J by 0 bases, with 12 bases left in between. The CDR3 DNA follows: TGTGCCAGCAGCTTAGGGGCGGCAGATACAACTAATGAAAAACTGTTTTTT. Its protein product is CASSLGAADTTNEKLFF.

This clonotype was seen more than once but under ten times. V gene TRBV29-1 combines with J gene TRBJ2-3; 9 nucleotides line up with TRBD2. V shed 4 bases, J shed 3 bases, and the junction held 11 bases outside the gene matches. Germline-derived CDR1 and CDR2 are SQVTM and ANQGSEA. The CDR3 is 16 residues long. The DNA for the CDR3 is TGCAGCGTTGTTTCCGCTAGCGGGACAGTAACAGATACGCAGTATTTT. Encoded protein: CSVVSASGTVTDTQYF.

In this sample, this clonotype turned up many times. This chain joins TRBV29-1 and TRBJ1-2, with D maybe TRBD1 (6 bases). Germline CDR1 reads SQVTM; CDR2 reads ANQGSEA. This CDR3 has 13 residues. The V end was cut by 0 bases, the J end by 7 bases, with 12 bases between. The CDR3 region has the DNA TGCAGCGTTGAAGATCCAGGGGAGGGTGGCTACACCTTC. It encodes CSVEDPGEGGYTF.

The sample holds a few counts of this clonotype. The chain recombines TRBV2 with TRBJ2-7; 7 bases align to TRBD1. Germline V gives CDR1 SNHLY, CDR2 FYNNEI. Trimming took 6 bases from V and 5 from J; bases not matched to a gene: 19. The CDR3 is made up of 17 amino acids. The CDR3 DNA follows: TGTGCCAGCAGCGTCGACAGGGTGATCTCCCTTGATAACGAGCAGTACGTC. Translating gives CASSVDRVISLDNEQYV.